This TCR beta chain was documented in a study of blood T cell repertoires in COVID-19. Study-wide context: The United States, Italy and Spain supplied acute and convalescent COVID-19 samples.

In the authors' workflow: Nucleated cell counts were estimated from reference gene primer amplification. The table came from immunoSEQ multiplex PCR; TCRdb's copy has only in-frame clones and leaves some out. For V, J and clone size, that table is used; D and trimming come from the DNA. Among 90,000 to 140,000 clones listed, 81% were seen once. Germline loops: CDR1 SGHRS, CDR2 YFSETQ. Germline trimming cut 5 bases from V and 16 bases from J; bases unmatched to any gene: 17. The CDR3 length is 15 residues. The chain joins TRBV5-1 to TRBJ2-4; 11 bases align to TRBD2. The source material was peripheral blood. This receptor was taken from an elderly man with acute or convalescent COVID-19. The CDR3 DNA is TGCGCCAGCAGTCCCATCTTAGCGGGAGGGACGGGAATCTACTTC. Translated, it gives CASSPILAGGTGIYF.